A single sample gave rise to the 20 T cell receptor beta chains below, sequenced in a study of identical twins (dated by TCRdb to 2016 to 2017). The method was 5' RACE. Instrument on record: Illumina HiSeq 2000. The public reads were reprocessed in TCRdb via fastp at Q25 and MiXCR, keeping in-frame beta chains. One record per CDR3 amino acid sequence lists the most common genes and DNA. This sample holds about 160,000 distinct CDR3 sequences; roughly 3.3% were observed only once. The top ten hold 8.1% of the sample. Material for sequencing was memory T cells sorted from blood. Per the publication, the cell subset or site label means: CD45RO+ enriched T cells. Receptors were obtained from a man between 18 and 35 years old in good health.

This clonotype was recorded many times. The DNA for the CDR3 is TGCGCCAGCAGCTTGGGCCCTAGCGGGAGTGCCTACAATGAGCAGTTCTTC. Protein product: CASSLGPSGSAYNEQFF. This chain links TRBV5-1 with TRBJ2-1, with 10 bases fitting TRBD2. This CDR3 contains 17 residues. CDR1 is SGHRS, CDR2 YFSETQ, per germline. The V gene end was trimmed by 0 bases and the J gene end by 2 bases; junction bases not matched to a gene: 5.

This clonotype was detected many times. In DNA, the CDR3 is TGTGCCAGCAGTTTCGGACTGCCGTCCTCTGGAAACACCATATATTTT. Translating gives CASSFGLPSSGNTIYF. The J gene is TRBJ1-3, the V gene TRBV12-3 or TRBV12-4; D unresolved. With 3 bases removed from V and 0 bases from J, the gap between germline ends came to 12 bases. This CDR3 region has 16 residues.

This clonotype was seen at least ten times. The V call is TRBV5-1, the J call TRBJ2-2, with TRBD2 matching 10 bases. This CDR3 region has 17 residues. Germline-derived CDR1 and CDR2 are SGHRS and YFSETQ. Trimming at V came to 3 bases and at J to 2 bases, leaving 7 bases not matched to a gene. CDR3 sequence (DNA): TGCGCCAGCAGCTCTTCAACTAGCGGGACCAACACCGGGGAGCTGTTTTTT. It codes for CASSSSTSGTNTGELFF. Together with reference TRBV5-1 and TRBJ2-2, the CDR3 gives the full variable domain: KAGVTQTPRYLIKTRGQQVTLSCSPISGHRSVSWYQQTPGQGLQFLFEYFSETQRNKGNFPGRFSGRQFSNSRSEMNVSTLELGDSALYLCASSSSTSGTNTGELFFGEGSRLTVL.

This clonotype was counted many times. The chain employs TRBV7-2 and TRBJ1-3; D is unresolved. V lost 3 bases to trimming and J lost 2 bases, with 11 bases between them. Germline CDR1 and CDR2: SGHTA and FQGNSA. The CDR3 spans 15 residues. CDR3 nucleotides: TGTGCCAGCAGCTTTAGGTCGGAAACTGGAAACACCATATATTTT. Translated: CASSFRSETGNTIYF.

This clonotype was recorded at least ten times. The chain couples TRBV12-3 or TRBV12-4 to TRBJ2-7; 13 bases agree with TRBD2. The V segment lost 6 bases and the J segment 3 bases; nucleotides outside the gene matches: 5. The CDR3 sequence is 15 residues long. The CDR3 DNA sequence: TGTGCCAGCAGCCCCACTAGCGGGGGGGGCTACGAGCAGTACTTC. It codes for CASSPTSGGGYEQYF.

Ten or more counts support this clonotype. The chain combines TRBV5-1 with TRBJ1-5, with a weak D call TRBD1 (5 bases). Trimming shortened V by 0 bases and J by 5 bases, and 9 bases separated the two germline ends. There are 14 residues in the CDR3. CDR1 is SGHRS, CDR2 YFSETQ, per germline. This CDR3 reads CASSLDGGDQPQHF. CDR3 in DNA: TGCGCCAGCAGCTTGGACGGGGGGGATCAGCCCCAGCATTTT.

The table lists this clonotype with many counts. The rearrangement joins TRBV4-1 to TRBJ1-5, with 10 bases aligning to TRBD1. Looked up from germline, CDR1 is MGHRA and CDR2 is YSYEKL. J was trimmed by 7 bases and V by 4 bases; bases with no gene match: 4. CDR3 length: 14 residues. Here the CDR3 reads CASSRQGAGQPQHF. The CDR3 DNA sequence: TGCGCCAGCAGCCGACAGGGGGCGGGCCAGCCCCAGCATTTT.

This chain joins TRBV18 and TRBJ1-6; tentatively, D is TRBD1 (5 bases). The CDR3 covers 18 residues. Germline V gene data show CDR1 as KGHSH and CDR2 as LQKENI. Trimming shortened V by 3 bases and J by 6 bases, and 21 bases separated the two germline ends. The CDR3 region is CASSPFGGQGTSNSPLHF. The DNA for the CDR3 is TGTGCCAGCTCACCCTTCGGAGGCCAGGGAACTTCTAATTCACCCCTCCACTTT. Full variable domain (rest looked up from reference TRBV18 and TRBJ1-6): NAGVMQNPRHLVRRRGQEARLRCSPMKGHSHVYWYRQLPEEGLKFMVYLQKENIIDESGMPKERFSAEFPKEGPSILRIQQVVRGDSAAYFCASSPFGGQGTSNSPLHFGNGTRLTVT.

A few counts support this clonotype. The chain has TRBV3-1 and TRBJ2-3; D gene ambiguous. Trimming took 5 bases from V and 1 from J, leaving 13 bases between them. Germline V gene sequence: CDR1 LGHDT, CDR2 YNNKEL (reference sequence). The CDR3 contains 15 residues. This CDR3 reads CASSLRVGGTDTQYF. In nucleotides, the CDR3 is TGTGCCAGCAGCTTAAGGGTTGGTGGCACAGATACGCAGTATTTT.

In this sample, this clonotype turned up many times. CDR3 DNA sequence: TGCAGCGTTGTTAAGGGACCGGGGGAGCAGTACTTC. It encodes CSVVKGPGEQYF. The chain is built from TRBV29-1 and TRBJ2-7, with D possibly being TRBD1 or TRBD2 (5 bases each). Between the trimmed V and J ends, which lost 4 bases and 7 bases, there was a span of 14 bases. CDR1 and CDR2 (germline): SQVTM, ANQGSEA. This CDR3 contains 12 residues.

Only a few counts were recorded for this clonotype. The CDR3 bases are TGTGCCAGCAGCTTAGCGGGATTTTCAACTAATGAAAAACTGTTTTTT. Protein sequence: CASSLAGFSTNEKLFF. The chain joins TRBV7-2 to TRBJ1-4, with D unresolved. Germline V gene data show CDR1 as SGHTA and CDR2 as FQGNSA. Trimming pared 0 bases from V and 0 bases from J, leaving 8 bases between. The CDR3 is 16 amino acids.

This clonotype occurred a few times. The chain carries TRBV25-1 and TRBJ2-6, with no clear D. Trimming pared 2 bases from V and 1 base from J, leaving 6 bases between. The CDR3 extends over 15 amino acids. Per germline, CDR1 MGHDK and CDR2 SYGVNS. CDR3 nucleotides: TGTGCCAGCAGTGAAAAGGCTTCTGGGGCCAACGTCCTGACTTTC. Translating gives CASSEKASGANVLTF.

This clonotype was picked up many times. V is TRBV6-1 and J is TRBJ2-1; weak D call: TRBD2 (6 bases). CDR1 MNHNS and CDR2 SASEGT come from the germline V gene. Trimming took off 6 bases at V and 2 bases at J, with 17 bases between the two ends. This CDR3 has 16 amino acids. The CDR3 nucleotides read TGTGCCAGCAGCGTAACCGGGACTGGACCCTACAATGAGCAGTTCTTC. Amino acids: CASSVTGTGPYNEQFF.

This clonotype occurred many times. This chain links TRBV28 with TRBJ2-6; 13 nucleotides align to TRBD2. Germline CDR1 and CDR2: MDHEN and SYDVKM. The CDR3 consists of 18 residues. Trimming removed 2 bases from V and 4 bases from J; junction bases left unmatched: 5. CDR3 sequence (DNA): TGTGCCAGCAGTTTAGAGGGACTAGCGGGATCCGGGGCCAACGTCCTGACTTTC. Translated, it gives CASSLEGLAGSGANVLTF.

At least ten counts were recorded for this clonotype. The V call is TRBV12-3 or TRBV12-4, the J call TRBJ2-5; D perhaps matches TRBD1 (5 bases). CDR3 length equals 14 residues. Trimming pared 2 bases from V and 5 bases from J, leaving 12 bases between. The CDR3 loop reads CASSLQGPGETQYF. The CDR3 nucleotides are TGTGCCAGCAGTTTACAGGGTCCAGGGGAGACCCAGTACTTC.

This clonotype has a count of ten or more. The chain joins TRBV7-2 to TRBJ1-2, with TRBD1 matching 10 bases. Germline V CDR1 and CDR2: SGHTA, FQGNSA. The CDR3 has 15 residues. V lost 6 bases and J lost 4; bases outside the gene matches: 8. CDR3 loop: CASSRQGARLYGYTF. Written as DNA, the CDR3 is TGTGCCAGCAGTCGACAGGGGGCACGGCTCTATGGCTACACCTTC.

This clonotype was counted at least ten times. The chain joins TRBV6-2 or TRBV6-3 to TRBJ2-1; TRBD1 agrees at 9 bases. This CDR3 is 15 amino acids long. The junction had 8 bases not matched to a gene; V was cut back by 4 bases and J by 7 bases. CDR1 is MNHEY and CDR2 is SVGEGT in the germline V gene. CDR3 nucleotide sequence: TGTGCCAGCAGTTCCCCGGGACAGGGCTTTAATGAGCAGTTCTTC. It codes for CASSSPGQGFNEQFF.

This clonotype was picked up many times. V and J are TRBV6-2 or TRBV6-3 and TRBJ1-1, with D uncertain. CDR3 size: 16 residues. V was cut by 0 bases and J by 0 bases, with 11 bases left in between. The V gene's germline CDR1 is MNHEY and CDR2 SVGEGT. CDR3 amino acids: CASSYSTAALNTEAFF. In DNA, the CDR3 is TGTGCCAGCAGTTACTCGACGGCAGCCTTGAACACTGAAGCTTTCTTT.

The table lists this clonotype with many counts. This chain joins TRBV6-1 and TRBJ2-2, with 8 bases matching TRBD2. The CDR3 extends over 16 amino acids. The germline CDR1 and CDR2 sequences are MNHNS and SASEGT. After removal of 6 bases from V and 4 bases from J, the junction contained 10 bases not matched to a gene. CDR3 nucleotide sequence: TGTGCCAGCAGCGTGACTGGGCTAGCGGGCACCGGGGAGCTGTTTTTT. Translation gives CASSVTGLAGTGELFF.

The chain is built from TRBV6-1 and TRBJ1-1; 8 bases map to TRBD1. CDR1 is MNHNS, CDR2 SASEGT, per germline. With 2 bases clipped from V and 5 bases from J, the junction kept 4 bases outside the gene matches. The CDR3 consists of 14 residues. Written as DNA, the CDR3 is TGTGCCAGCAGTGAAAGGACAGGGAGGACTGAAGCTTTCTTT. This encodes CASSERTGRTEAFF.